These 17 T cell receptor beta chains originate from one sample sequenced in a study of blood T cells in healthy people across ages. A sample-barcoded 5' primer and a J-beta primer mix were used in a second PCR of about 6 to 11 cycles. Each CDR3 protein gets one entry after TCRdb re-called the 5' RACE reads with MiXCR. The sample lists more than 650,000 distinct CDR3 sequences; 22% were seen once. Sequencing was done on a sample of blood. All receptors come from a man between 70 and 80 years old in good health.

This clonotype has more than one count but fewer than ten. V is TRBV11-3 and J is TRBJ2-7, with 8 bases fitting TRBD1. The J call may be wrong; the DNA end is better matched by TRBJ2-5. The CDR3 loop spans 17 amino acids. Germline values: CDR1 SGHNT, CDR2 YENEEA. The CDR3 sequence: CASSLRLGQGGQETQYF. CDR3 in DNA: TGTGCCAGCAGCTTACGCCTTGGACAGGGTGGCCAAGAGACCCAGTACTTC.

V gene TRBV11-3 combines with J gene TRBJ2-5; D may be TRBD1 (6 bases). Trimming took 5 bases from V and 7 from J, leaving 14 bases between them. The CDR3 consists of 13 residues. Germline lookup yields CDR1 SGHNT and CDR2 YENEEA. CDR3 in amino acids: CASSVQGRGTQYF. Written as DNA, the CDR3 is TGTGCCAGCAGCGTACAGGGCCGAGGGACCCAGTACTTC. The full variable domain, completed using reference TRBV11-3 and TRBJ2-5, is EAGVVQSPRYKIIEKKQPVAFWCNPISGHNTLYWYLQNLGQGPELLIRYENEEAVDDSQLPKDRFSAERLKGVDSTLKIQPAELGDSAVYLCASSVQGRGTQYFGPGTRLLVL.

The chain has TRBV5-6 and TRBJ2-2; no clear D gene. CDR3 length: 15 residues. Deletions cut 0 bases from V and 0 bases from J, with 6 bases between. Looked up from germline, CDR1 is SGHDT and CDR2 is YYEEEE. CDR3 amino acids: CASSLVGTNTGELFF. Written as DNA, the CDR3 is TGTGCCAGCAGCTTGGTCGGAACGAACACCGGGGAGCTGTTTTTT.

CDR3: CASSFPRQGLAKNIQYF. The CDR3 DNA reads as TGTGCCAGCAGTTTCCCCCGACAGGGGCTAGCCAAAAACATTCAGTACTTC. This sequence joins TRBV28 and TRBJ2-4, with 8 bases lining up with TRBD1. Germline lookup yields CDR1 MDHEN and CDR2 SYDVKM. The CDR3 is 17 residues long. J was trimmed by 0 bases and V by 3 bases; bases with no gene match: 7.

This clonotype was counted a few times. The rearrangement joins TRBV5-1 to TRBJ2-5, with 8 bases identical to TRBD1. The last part of the DNA fits TRBJ2-7 better; the J call may be wrong. The germline V gene encodes CDR1 SGHRS and CDR2 YFSETQ. There are 14 residues in the CDR3. CDR3: CASADPGQGNEQYF. The CDR3 region has the DNA TGCGCCAGCGCCGACCCAGGACAGGGTAACGAGCAGTACTTC.

V usage is TRBV5-1 and J usage is TRBJ1-1, with D possibly matching TRBD1 (6 bases). Germline assignment: CDR1 SGHRS and CDR2 YFSETQ. Trimming pared 5 bases from V and 0 bases from J, leaving 11 bases between. The CDR3 has 14 amino acids. The CDR3 bases are TGCGCCAGCAGATCCGGGACATTGAACACTGAAGCTTTCTTT. This codes for CASRSGTLNTEAFF.

The gene calls are TRBV12-3 or TRBV12-4 and TRBJ1-2; D remains ambiguous. The CDR3 totals 14 residues. Deletions cut 3 bases from V and 8 bases from J, with 16 bases between. The CDR3, as DNA: TGTGCCAGCAGTTTCGGGCAGGACCCTACCGGCTACACCTTC. Translated: CASSFGQDPTGYTF.

In its sample, this clonotype was seen a few times. The chain carries TRBV3-1 and TRBJ1-2; 7 bases are a match to TRBD1. Germline V lookup: CDR1 LGHDT, CDR2 YNNKEL (reference sequence). CDR3 size: 16 residues. The J segment lost 2 bases and the V segment lost 3 bases, leaving 9 bases of the junction unmatched. CDR3 protein: CASSQQRGQLNYGYTF. In DNA form, the CDR3 reads TGTGCCAGCAGCCAGCAACGGGGACAGCTAAACTATGGCTACACCTTC.

This clonotype has just a few counts. An end of the junction does not agree with germline; a read error may underlie this. The rearrangement joins TRBV18 to TRBJ1-1; D is uncertain. Germline-derived CDR1 and CDR2 are KGHSH and LQKENI. The CDR3 consists of 14 residues. The CDR3 here is CASSRGQMNTEASF. As DNA, the CDR3 is TGTGCCAGCTCACGGGGTCAGATGAACACTGAAGCTTCCTTT.

This clonotype was counted only a few times. The gene calls are TRBV28 and TRBJ1-4; D gene ambiguous. Germline V gene lookup returns CDR1 MDHEN and CDR2 SYDVKM. Trimming cost V 1 base and J 2 bases, with 5 bases left between them. CDR3 length equals 14 residues. CDR3: CASSLFGTNEKLFF. The CDR3 DNA is TGTGCCAGCAGTTTATTCGGCACTAATGAAAAACTGTTTTTT.

The chain is built from TRBV5-8 and TRBJ2-5; TRBD2 aligns across 9 bases. Germline V gene sequence: CDR1 SGHTS, CDR2 YDEGEE. This CDR3 contains 14 residues. J gave up 4 bases and V 7 bases, and 8 bases lay outside the gene matches. CDR3 sequence: CASRRRTSAETQYF. CDR3 coding DNA: TGTGCCAGCCGCAGACGGACTAGCGCAGAGACCCAGTACTTC.

This clonotype was detected only a few times. V and J are TRBV10-3 and TRBJ2-1; D possibly corresponds to TRBD2 (6 bases). V was cut by 6 bases and J by 0 bases, with 12 bases left in between. Germline lookup yields CDR1 ENHRY and CDR2 SYGVKD. The CDR3 runs to 15 residues. The DNA of the CDR3 is TGTGCCATCAGCGCCGGGACTCGCTCCTACAATGAGCAGTTCTTC. It translates to CAISAGTRSYNEQFF.

The J gene is TRBJ2-3, the V gene TRBV4-1; weak D call: TRBD1 (5 bases). This CDR3 is 12 amino acids long. V lost 3 bases to trimming and J lost 10 bases, with 11 bases between them. The germline CDR1 and CDR2 sequences are MGHRA and YSYEKL. The CDR3: CASSQDTLAQYF. The DNA for the CDR3 is TGCGCCAGCAGCCAGGACACCCTGGCGCAGTATTTT.

This clonotype was counted only a few times. The CDR3 loop is CASSQAPDRGTGETQYF. In DNA, the CDR3 is TGCGCCAGCAGCCAAGCCCCCGACAGGGGGACGGGAGAGACCCAGTACTTC. V gene TRBV4-1 combines with J gene TRBJ2-7; 9 bases match TRBD1. The DNA end favors TRBJ2-5, so the J call may be wrong. Germline CDR1 MGHRA, CDR2 YSYEKL. The CDR3 length is 17 residues.

Only a few counts were recorded for this clonotype. The chain carries TRBV10-3 and TRBJ2-5; a possible D gene is TRBD2 (6 bases). The CDR3 is 14 amino acids. Germline CDR1 ENHRY, CDR2 SYGVKD. Between the trimmed V and J ends, which lost 7 bases and 4 bases, there was a span of 16 bases. The CDR3 DNA sequence: TGTGCCATCAAGGCTAGCGTAATAGCAGAGACCCAGTACTTC. Encoded protein: CAIKASVIAETQYF.

The chain has TRBV24-1 and TRBJ1-2; TRBD1 matches at 8 bases. The germline gives CDR1 KGHDR, CDR2 SFDVKD. CDR3 size: 14 residues. V dropped 1 base and J dropped 6; count of bases not matched to a gene: 3. CDR3 DNA: TGTGCCACCAGTGATTTCCCAGGGGGCAATGGCTACACCTTC. Residues: CATSDFPGGNGYTF.

This clonotype is a singleton in its sample. The chain is built from TRBV6-5 and TRBJ2-1; possibly TRBD2 for D (6 bases). In germline, CDR1 is MNHEY, CDR2 SVGAGI. CDR3 size: 13 residues. V lost 7 bases, J lost 9 bases, and 16 bases lay in between. The CDR3 region has the DNA TGTGCCAGCATAGGTTCGGGGGTGAGTGAGCAGTTCTTC. Its protein product is CASIGSGVSEQFF.